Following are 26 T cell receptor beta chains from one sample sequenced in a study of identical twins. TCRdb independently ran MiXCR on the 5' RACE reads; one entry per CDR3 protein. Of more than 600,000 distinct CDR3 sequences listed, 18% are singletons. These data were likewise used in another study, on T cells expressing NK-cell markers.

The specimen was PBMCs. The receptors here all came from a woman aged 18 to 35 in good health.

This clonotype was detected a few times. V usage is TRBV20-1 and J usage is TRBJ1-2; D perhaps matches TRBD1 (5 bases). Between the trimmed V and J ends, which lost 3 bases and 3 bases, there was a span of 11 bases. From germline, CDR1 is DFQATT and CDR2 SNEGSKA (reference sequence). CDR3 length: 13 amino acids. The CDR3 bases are TGCAGTGCTAGCGGGGGGATCGACTATGGCTACACCTTC. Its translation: CSASGGIDYGYTF.

The CDR3 loop reads CASSSFWGANTGELFF. CDR3 in DNA: TGTGCCAGCAGCTCGTTTTGGGGTGCGAACACCGGGGAGCTGTTTTTT. V and J are TRBV7-2 and TRBJ2-2; no definite D call. There are 16 residues in the CDR3. V was cut by 4 bases and J by 0 bases, with 12 bases left in between. Germline V CDR1 and CDR2: SGHTA, FQGNSA. The variable domain in full, with the rest retrieved from reference TRBV7-2 and TRBJ2-2, is GAGVSQSPSNKVTEKGKDVELRCDPISGHTALYWYRQSLGQGLEFLIYFQGNSAPDKSGLPSDRFSAERTGGSVSTLTIQRTQQEDSAVYLCASSSFWGANTGELFFGEGSRLTVL.

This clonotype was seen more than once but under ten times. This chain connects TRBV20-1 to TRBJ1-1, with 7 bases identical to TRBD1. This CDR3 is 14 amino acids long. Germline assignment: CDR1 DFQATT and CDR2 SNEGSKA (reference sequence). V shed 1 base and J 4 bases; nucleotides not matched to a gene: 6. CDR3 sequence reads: CSARGRGPGTEAFF. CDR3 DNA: TGCAGTGCTAGAGGGAGGGGGCCAGGCACTGAAGCTTTCTTT.

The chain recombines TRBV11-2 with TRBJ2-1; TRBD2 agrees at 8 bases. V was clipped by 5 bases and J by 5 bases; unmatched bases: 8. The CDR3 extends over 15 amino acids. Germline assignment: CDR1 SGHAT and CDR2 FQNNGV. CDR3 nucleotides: TGTGCCAGCAGCCCCAGCGGGAGTTTCCACAATGAGCAGTTCTTC. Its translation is CASSPSGSFHNEQFF.

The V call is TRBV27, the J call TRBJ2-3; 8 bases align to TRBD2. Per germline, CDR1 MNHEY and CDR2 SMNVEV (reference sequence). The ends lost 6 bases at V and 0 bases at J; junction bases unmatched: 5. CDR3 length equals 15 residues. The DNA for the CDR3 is TGTGCCAGCAGCGGGACTAGTTCCAGCACAGATACGCAGTATTTT. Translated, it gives CASSGTSSSTDTQYF.

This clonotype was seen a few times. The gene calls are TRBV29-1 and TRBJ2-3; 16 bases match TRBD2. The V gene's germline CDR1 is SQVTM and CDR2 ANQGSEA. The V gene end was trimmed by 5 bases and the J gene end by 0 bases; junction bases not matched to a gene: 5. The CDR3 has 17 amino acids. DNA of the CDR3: TGCAGCGTTTCGGGACTAGCGGGGGGGGCCAGCACAGATACGCAGTATTTT. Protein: CSVSGLAGGASTDTQYF.

CDR3 nucleotides: TGTGCCAGCAGCTTAGGCCCCGAGGAAATCACAGATACGCAGTATTTT. Translation: CASSLGPEEITDTQYF. The rearrangement joins TRBV7-8 to TRBJ2-3; no reliable D call. The CDR3 spans 16 residues. V was shortened by 1 base and J by 2 bases, with 13 bases between the two germline ends. Germline CDR1 is SGHVS and CDR2 is FQNEAQ.

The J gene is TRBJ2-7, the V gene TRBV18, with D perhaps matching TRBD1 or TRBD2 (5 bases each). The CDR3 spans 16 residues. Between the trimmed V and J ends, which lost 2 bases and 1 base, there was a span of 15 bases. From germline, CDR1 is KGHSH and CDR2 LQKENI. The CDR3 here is CASSPGGTLRSYEQYF. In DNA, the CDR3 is TGTGCCAGCTCACCAGGGGGTACCCTTAGATCCTACGAGCAGTACTTC. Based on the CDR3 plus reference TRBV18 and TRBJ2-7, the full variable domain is NAGVMQNPRHLVRRRGQEARLRCSPMKGHSHVYWYRQLPEEGLKFMVYLQKENIIDESGMPKERFSAEFPKEGPSILRIQQVVRGDSAAYFCASSPGGTLRSYEQYFGPGTRLTVT.

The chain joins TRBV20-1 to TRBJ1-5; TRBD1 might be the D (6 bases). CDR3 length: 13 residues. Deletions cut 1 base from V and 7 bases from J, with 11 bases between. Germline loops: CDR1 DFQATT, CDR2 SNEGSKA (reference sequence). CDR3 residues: CSARVGGFQPQHF. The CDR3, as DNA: TGCAGTGCTAGAGTCGGGGGCTTCCAGCCCCAGCATTTT.

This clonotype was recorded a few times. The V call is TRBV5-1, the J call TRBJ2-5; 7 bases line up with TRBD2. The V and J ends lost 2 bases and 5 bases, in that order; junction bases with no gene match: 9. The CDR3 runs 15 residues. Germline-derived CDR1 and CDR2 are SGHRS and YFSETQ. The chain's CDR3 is CASSLVASGGETQYF. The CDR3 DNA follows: TGCGCCAGCAGCTTAGTCGCTAGCGGTGGGGAGACCCAGTACTTC.

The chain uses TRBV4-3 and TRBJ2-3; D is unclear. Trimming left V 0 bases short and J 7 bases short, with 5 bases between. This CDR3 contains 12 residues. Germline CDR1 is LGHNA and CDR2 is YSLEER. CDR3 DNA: TGCGCCAGCAGCCAAGATCAGCATACGCAGTATTTT. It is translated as CASSQDQHTQYF.

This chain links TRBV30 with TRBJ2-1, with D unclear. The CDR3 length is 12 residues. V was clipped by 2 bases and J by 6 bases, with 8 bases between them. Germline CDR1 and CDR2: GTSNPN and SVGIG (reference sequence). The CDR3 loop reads CAWSLLANEQFF. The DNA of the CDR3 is TGTGCCTGGAGTCTTCTGGCCAATGAGCAGTTCTTC.

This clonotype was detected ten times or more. CDR3 sequence: CASSTYGGQETQYF. The CDR3 DNA reads TGTGCCAGCAGCACGTATGGCGGGCAAGAGACCCAGTACTTC. This chain joins TRBV12-3 or TRBV12-4 and TRBJ2-5, with a weak D call TRBD2 (5 bases). Between the trimmed V and J ends, which lost 6 bases and 2 bases, there was a span of 13 bases. This CDR3 spans 14 amino acids.

The CDR3 DNA reads as TGCGCCAGCTCCTATACGCCGCCCGAGACCCAGTACTTC. Its protein product is CASSYTPPETQYF. The chain links TRBV5-1 to TRBJ2-5, with unresolved D. CDR1 SGHRS and CDR2 YFSETQ come from the germline V gene. Trimming took 7 bases from V and 5 from J, leaving 15 bases between them. CDR3 length: 13 amino acids.

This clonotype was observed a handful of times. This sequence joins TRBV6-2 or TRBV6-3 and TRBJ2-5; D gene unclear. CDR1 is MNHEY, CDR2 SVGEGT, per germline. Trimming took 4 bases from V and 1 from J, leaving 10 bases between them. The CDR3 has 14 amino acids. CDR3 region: CASSSRLPQETQYF. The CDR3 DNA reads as TGTGCCAGCAGTTCACGACTCCCCCAAGAGACCCAGTACTTC.

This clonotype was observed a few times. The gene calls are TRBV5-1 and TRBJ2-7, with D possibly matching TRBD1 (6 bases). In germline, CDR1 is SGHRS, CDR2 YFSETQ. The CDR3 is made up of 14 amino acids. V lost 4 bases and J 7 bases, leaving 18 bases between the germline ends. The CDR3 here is CASSTMTGAGEQYF. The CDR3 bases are TGCGCCAGCAGCACAATGACAGGAGCCGGGGAGCAGTACTTC.

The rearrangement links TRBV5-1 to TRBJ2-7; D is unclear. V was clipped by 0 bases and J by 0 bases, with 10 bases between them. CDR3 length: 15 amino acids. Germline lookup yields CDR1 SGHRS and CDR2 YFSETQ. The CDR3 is CASSLDLYSSYEQYF. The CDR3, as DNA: TGCGCCAGCAGCTTGGATTTGTATTCCTCCTACGAGCAGTACTTC.

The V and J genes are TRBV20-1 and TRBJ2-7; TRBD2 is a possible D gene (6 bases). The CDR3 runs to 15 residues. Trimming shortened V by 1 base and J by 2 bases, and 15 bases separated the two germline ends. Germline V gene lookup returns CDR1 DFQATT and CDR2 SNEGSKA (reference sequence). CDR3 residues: CSARALAGLTYEQYF. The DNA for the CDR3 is TGCAGTGCTAGAGCTCTGGCGGGATTAACCTACGAGCAGTACTTC.

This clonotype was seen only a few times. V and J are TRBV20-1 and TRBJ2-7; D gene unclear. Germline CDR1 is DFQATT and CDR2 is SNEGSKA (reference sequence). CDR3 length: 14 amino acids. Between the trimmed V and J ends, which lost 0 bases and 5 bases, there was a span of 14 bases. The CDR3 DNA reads TGCAGTGCTAGAGATCGAGTAGGCGACAACGAGCAGTACTTC. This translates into CSARDRVGDNEQYF.

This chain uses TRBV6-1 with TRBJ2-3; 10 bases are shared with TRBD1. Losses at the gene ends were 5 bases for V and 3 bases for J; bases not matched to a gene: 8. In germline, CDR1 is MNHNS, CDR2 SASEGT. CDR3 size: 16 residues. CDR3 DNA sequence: TGTGCCAGCAGTCAGACCCCGGGACAGGGGACAGATACGCAGTATTTT. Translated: CASSQTPGQGTDTQYF.

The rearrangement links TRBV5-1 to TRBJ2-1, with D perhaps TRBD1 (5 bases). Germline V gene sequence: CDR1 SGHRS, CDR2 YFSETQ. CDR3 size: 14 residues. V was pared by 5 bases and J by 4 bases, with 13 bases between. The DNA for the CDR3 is TGCGCCAGCAGTGTCAGGGTCCGGTACAATGAGCAGTTCTTC. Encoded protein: CASSVRVRYNEQFF.

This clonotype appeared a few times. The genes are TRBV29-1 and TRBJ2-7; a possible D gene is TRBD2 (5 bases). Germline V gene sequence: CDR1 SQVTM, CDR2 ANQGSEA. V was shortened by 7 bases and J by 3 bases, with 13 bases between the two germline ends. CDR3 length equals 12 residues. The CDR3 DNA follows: TGCAGCGCTGCGGACGGGGACTACGAGCAGTACTTC. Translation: CSAADGDYEQYF.

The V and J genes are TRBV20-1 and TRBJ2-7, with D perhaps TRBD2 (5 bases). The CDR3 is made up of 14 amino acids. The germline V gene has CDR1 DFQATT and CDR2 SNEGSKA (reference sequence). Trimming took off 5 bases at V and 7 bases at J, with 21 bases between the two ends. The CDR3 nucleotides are TGCAGTGCTGTCGGCGGTCGGGGTCGGTTAGAGCAGTACTTC. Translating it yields CSAVGGRGRLEQYF.

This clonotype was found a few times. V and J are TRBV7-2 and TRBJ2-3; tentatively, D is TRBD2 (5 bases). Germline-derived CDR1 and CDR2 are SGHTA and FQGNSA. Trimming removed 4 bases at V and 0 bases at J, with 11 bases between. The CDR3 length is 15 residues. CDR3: CASSSQAASTDTQYF. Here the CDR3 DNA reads TGTGCCAGCAGCTCCCAAGCGGCGAGCACAGATACGCAGTATTTT.

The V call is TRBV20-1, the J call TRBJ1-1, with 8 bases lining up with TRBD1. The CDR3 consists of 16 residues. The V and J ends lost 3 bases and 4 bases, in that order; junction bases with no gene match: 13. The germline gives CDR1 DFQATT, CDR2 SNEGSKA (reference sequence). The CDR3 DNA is TGCAGTGCTAGGGGGACAGGCCTAAGGGGTGGCACTGAAGCTTTCTTT. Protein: CSARGTGLRGGTEAFF.

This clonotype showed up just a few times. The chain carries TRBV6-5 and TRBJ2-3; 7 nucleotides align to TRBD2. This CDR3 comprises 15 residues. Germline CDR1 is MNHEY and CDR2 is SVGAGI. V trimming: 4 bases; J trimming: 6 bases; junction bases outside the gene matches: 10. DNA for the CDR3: TGTGCCAGCAGTTTGCAAGCGGGACTTGGGGATACGCAGTATTTT. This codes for CASSLQAGLGDTQYF.